Sequencing of this TCR beta chain was carried out in a study of T cell responses to AZD1222 COVID-19 vaccine. Study-wide results and caveats: Only a handful of people who got AZD1222 tested seropositive at baseline.

By sample share, this clone is large. What it binds is unknown. This CDR3 contains 16 residues. Germline V CDR1 and CDR2: SGDLS, YYNGEE. V was clipped by 3 bases and J by 6 bases, with 16 bases between them. Clones were read by immunoSEQ multiplex PCR, and TCRdb kept only the in-frame ones, dropping some. The data show approximately 97,000 clones, more than 85% seen once. Here the sequenced sample was peripheral blood, taken on day 0 of AZD1222 vaccination. The chain recombines TRBV9 with TRBJ1-6; no reliable D call. The source of this sequence is an adult in good health. As DNA, the CDR3 is TGTGCCAGCAGCGCCGCCCCCAAGGTTCCTAATTCACCCCTCCACTTT. Its protein product is CASSAAPKVPNSPLHF.